This entry lists 32 T cell receptor beta chains sequenced from one sample in a study of cytomegalovirus exposure and HLA in healthy donors. The PCR used 60 Vbeta and 13 Jbeta primers. Generated by immunoSEQ multiplex PCR, the TCRdb table keeps only in-frame clones and is missing some. The sample has approximately 140,000 clones; 61% are singletons. The specimen sequenced was PBMCs. The receptors derive from a male donor in good health and CMV-seronegative.

Written as DNA, the CDR3 is TGTGCCAGCAGCCCAATGATACAAACCGCGGGTGAGCAGTTCTTC. Protein product: CASSPMIQTAGEQFF. The chain combines TRBV7-3 with TRBJ2-1; D possibly corresponds to TRBD2 (5 bases). CDR1 and CDR2 from the germline V gene are SGHTA and FQGTGA. The germline V and J ends were trimmed by 5 bases and 9 bases, with 20 bases remaining between them. This CDR3 spans 15 amino acids.

The J gene is TRBJ2-1, the V gene TRBV20-1; possible D gene TRBD2, 5 bases. Germline CDR1 and CDR2: DFQATT and SNEGSKA (reference sequence). With 5 bases removed from V and 9 bases from J, the gap between germline ends came to 11 bases. The CDR3 has 11 residues. CDR3 amino acids: CSAPGNGEQFF. CDR3 sequence (DNA): TGCAGTGCTCCGGGGAACGGTGAGCAGTTCTTC.

This clone was observed a few times. The V and J genes are TRBV28 and TRBJ2-2; 9 bases line up with TRBD1. The V gene's germline CDR1 is MDHEN and CDR2 SYDVKM. V trimming: 5 bases; J trimming: 5 bases; junction bases outside the gene matches: 9. This CDR3 region has 16 residues. CDR3 in DNA: TGTGCCAGCAGTCTCTGGACAGGGGCTGGGACCGGGGAGCTGTTTTTT. Its translation is CASSLWTGAGTGELFF.

This clone was seen a few times. V is TRBV29-1 and J is TRBJ2-1; tentative D call: TRBD1 (5 bases). This CDR3 has 16 amino acids. Germline V gene sequence: CDR1 SQVTM, CDR2 ANQGSEA. The V gene lost 1 base and the J gene lost 0 bases, with 13 bases spanning the gap. CDR3 region: CSVEVGLDSSYNEQFF. The DNA for the CDR3 is TGCAGCGTTGAAGTGGGGTTAGACAGCTCCTACAATGAGCAGTTCTTC.

V usage is TRBV4-3 and J usage is TRBJ2-7; TRBD2 agrees at 8 bases. The CDR3 runs 17 residues. Germline trimming cut 1 base from V and 1 base from J; bases unmatched to any gene: 9. Germline values: CDR1 LGHNA, CDR2 YSLEER. The CDR3 coding sequence is TGCGCCAGCAGCCAAGCTCCGGCGGGGGGTCCGTCCTACGAGCAGTACTTC. Amino acids: CASSQAPAGGPSYEQYF.

The rearrangement links TRBV19 to TRBJ1-5; 8 nucleotides match TRBD1. The germline gives CDR1 LNHDA, CDR2 SQIVND (reference sequence). The length of the CDR3 is 15 residues. Trimming removed 4 bases from V and 6 bases from J; junction bases left unmatched: 8. CDR3 coding DNA: TGTGCCAGTAGTACGCGGGACAGGAGTAGTCAGCCCCAGCATTTT. Its protein product is CASSTRDRSSQPQHF.

The rearrangement joins TRBV6-1 to TRBJ2-3, with a tentative D call TRBD2 (6 bases). V was cut by 4 bases and J by 2 bases, with 16 bases left in between. Germline CDR1 reads MNHNS; CDR2 reads SASEGT. The CDR3 is made up of 16 amino acids. The CDR3 sequence: CASSARGVTNTDTQYF. The CDR3 DNA follows: TGTGCCAGCAGTGCCCGCGGGGTTACCAACACAGATACGCAGTATTTT.

This clone was observed a single time. The sample carries other DNA sequences with the same CDR3. The chain is built from TRBV7-8 and TRBJ2-7; 9 nucleotides match TRBD1. The CDR3 extends over 14 amino acids. V lost 4 bases to trimming and J lost 3 bases; unmatched junction nucleotides: 4. Per the germline V gene, CDR1 is SGHVS and CDR2 is FQNEAQ. CDR3: CASSWGQGFYEQYF. The CDR3 DNA reads as TGTGCCAGCAGCTGGGGACAGGGCTTCTACGAGCAGTACTTC.

The chain is built from TRBV5-1 and TRBJ1-4; TRBD1 matches at 11 bases. Germline-derived CDR1 and CDR2 are SGHRS and YFSETQ. V shed 4 bases, J shed 3 bases, and the junction held 14 bases outside the gene matches. The CDR3 extends over 19 amino acids. The CDR3 reads CASSPMDRGLMGANEKLFF. The CDR3, as DNA: TGCGCCAGCAGCCCAATGGACAGGGGGCTTATGGGGGCTAATGAAAAACTGTTTTTT. The variable domain in full, completed from reference TRBV5-1 and TRBJ1-4, reads KAGVTQTPRYLIKTRGQQVTLSCSPISGHRSVSWYQQTPGQGLQFLFEYFSETQRNKGNFPGRFSGRQFSNSRSEMNVSTLELGDSALYLCASSPMDRGLMGANEKLFFGSGTQLSVL.

Worth noting for this clone: Germline is not matched at one junction end, which may reflect a read error. The CDR3 sequence is CASSLDEDYRLF. DNA of the CDR3: TGTGCCAGCAGCTTGGATGAGGATTACCGCCTCTTC. The chain carries TRBV5-4 and TRBJ2-7; the D is unclear. Germline CDR1 and CDR2: SGHNT and YYREEE (reference sequence). This CDR3 comprises 12 residues. Based on the CDR3 plus reference TRBV5-4 and TRBJ2-7, the full variable domain is ETGVTQSPTHLIKTRGQQVTLRCSSQSGHNTVSWYQQALGQGPQFIFQYYREEENGRGNFPPRFSGLQFPNYSSELNVNALELDDSALYLCASSLDEDYRLFGPGTRLTVT.

V usage is TRBV5-1 and J usage is TRBJ2-3, with TRBD2 matching 9 bases. CDR3 length equals 15 residues. From germline, CDR1 is SGHRS and CDR2 YFSETQ. Unmatched junction bases numbered 4, after V lost 5 bases and J lost 0 bases. CDR3: CASRPLAGSTDTQYF. The CDR3 bases are TGCGCCAGCAGACCCCTAGCGGGAAGCACAGATACGCAGTATTTT.

The CDR3 DNA reads TGTGCCAGCAGCGTAGGTCTTGGGAGGCAGTATGGCTACACCTTC. It translates to CASSVGLGRQYGYTF. The chain has TRBV9 and TRBJ1-2; no definite D call. Germline V gene lookup returns CDR1 SGDLS and CDR2 YYNGEE. The CDR3 totals 15 residues. V was pared by 0 bases and J by 5 bases, with 14 bases between. Filled out from reference TRBV9 and TRBJ1-2, the complete variable domain reads DSGVTQTPKHLITATGQRVTLRCSPRSGDLSVYWYQQSLDQGLQFLIQYYNGEERAKGNILERFSAQQFPDLHSELNLSSLELGDSALYFCASSVGLGRQYGYTFGSGTRLTVV.

The CDR3 spells CASSTGTNREAFF. CDR3 DNA sequence: TGCGCCAGCAGCACAGGGACAAACAGAGAAGCTTTCTTT. The chain employs TRBV5-1 and TRBJ1-1; maybe TRBD1 (6 bases). V lost 4 bases to trimming and J lost 8 bases, with 15 bases between them. Germline CDR1 SGHRS, CDR2 YFSETQ. The CDR3 is 13 residues long. The entire variable domain, with the rest obtained from reference TRBV5-1 and TRBJ1-1, is as follows: KAGVTQTPRYLIKTRGQQVTLSCSPISGHRSVSWYQQTPGQGLQFLFEYFSETQRNKGNFPGRFSGRQFSNSRSEMNVSTLELGDSALYLCASSTGTNREAFFGQGTRLTVV.

The chain employs TRBV29-1 and TRBJ1-5; possible D gene TRBD1, 5 bases. Trimming took 2 bases from V and 4 from J, leaving 9 bases between them. The CDR3 has 13 residues. CDR1 is SQVTM, CDR2 ANQGSEA, per germline. The CDR3, as DNA: TGCAGCGTTGAACTGACAGCAAATCAGCCCCAGCATTTT. It codes for CSVELTANQPQHF.

The rearrangement links TRBV4-3 to TRBJ2-3, with 15 bases that match TRBD2. Germline-derived CDR1 and CDR2 are LGHNA and YSLEER. V trimming: 1 base; J trimming: 1 base; junction bases outside the gene matches: 15. CDR3 length: 22 amino acids. CDR3 nucleotides: TGCGCCAGCAGCCAAGTCTGGACTAGCGGGGGGGCCCGCGTTTGGCGCACAGATACGCAGTATTTT. This gives the protein CASSQVWTSGGARVWRTDTQYF.

The V call is TRBV6-5, the J call TRBJ1-1; 7 nucleotides agree with TRBD1. The germline gives CDR1 MNHEY, CDR2 SVGAGI. Unmatched junction bases numbered 8, after V lost 2 bases and J lost 11 bases. The CDR3 runs to 13 residues. In DNA, the CDR3 is TGTGCCAGCAGTTACGGAGGTAGGGGGCCGGCTTTCTTT. The encoded protein is CASSYGGRGPAFF.

V and J are TRBV25-1 and TRBJ2-7; D is uncertain. V lost 2 bases to trimming and J lost 2 bases, with 7 bases between them. Germline V gene data show CDR1 as MGHDK and CDR2 as SYGVNS. The CDR3 is 13 residues long. CDR3 amino acids: CASSENRPYEQYF. In DNA, the CDR3 is TGTGCCAGCAGTGAAAACAGACCCTACGAGCAGTACTTC.

This chain joins TRBV7-2 and TRBJ1-4; 7 bases line up with TRBD1. The CDR3 loop spans 17 amino acids. V was clipped by 2 bases and J by 4 bases; unmatched bases: 10. Germline V gene lookup returns CDR1 SGHTA and CDR2 FQGNSA. CDR3 nucleotides: TGTGCCAGCAGCTTAAATCCCCCGGGACAGTTTAATGAAAAACTGTTTTTT. Protein sequence: CASSLNPPGQFNEKLFF.

This CDR3 is CASSSYNTEAFF. CDR3 in DNA: TGTGCCAGCTCATCCTACAACACTGAAGCTTTCTTT. V gene TRBV18 combines with J gene TRBJ1-1, with D unclear. The CDR3 contains 12 residues. The germline CDR1 and CDR2 sequences are KGHSH and LQKENI. Trimming pared 5 bases from V and 2 bases from J, leaving 6 bases between.

In regard to this clone: Germline is not matched at one junction end, which may reflect a read error. The chain uses TRBV5-6 and TRBJ1-1; the D gene is possibly TRBD1 (6 bases). Germline CDR1 reads SGHDT; CDR2 reads YYEEEE. CDR3 length: 18 residues. The CDR3 spells CANSYRSPWGGQNTEAFF. The CDR3 coding sequence is TGTGCCAACAGCTACAGAAGTCCCTGGGGGGGACAAAACACTGAAGCTTTCTTT.

This chain joins TRBV30 and TRBJ1-5, with 7 positions matching TRBD1. With V trimmed by 1 base and J by 3 bases, 0 bases remained unmatched. From germline, CDR1 is GTSNPN and CDR2 SVGIG (reference sequence). CDR3 size: 13 residues. The CDR3: CAWSEGANQPQHF. The CDR3 bases are TGTGCCTGGAGTGAGGGGGCCAATCAGCCCCAGCATTTT.

This clone was observed once. The chain couples TRBV5-4 to TRBJ1-4, with D possibly matching TRBD1 (5 bases). There are 14 residues in the CDR3. The ends were cut back, 4 bases at V and 3 bases at J, with 10 bases in the middle. Per germline, CDR1 SGHNT and CDR2 YYREEE (reference sequence). CDR3 sequence: CASSPKGPNEKLFF. CDR3 DNA: TGTGCCAGCAGCCCAAAGGGGCCTAATGAAAAACTGTTTTTT.

The chain is built from TRBV29-1 and TRBJ2-5, with D perhaps matching TRBD2 (5 bases). Matching the DNA end better, TRBJ2-7 makes the J call doubtful. The CDR3 runs 14 residues. CDR1 and CDR2 from the germline V gene are SQVTM and ANQGSEA. The CDR3 DNA sequence: TGCAGCGTCCGAGAGGGCCCAGGTCCCTACGAGCAGTACTTC. It translates to CSVREGPGPYEQYF.

The chain links TRBV27 to TRBJ2-5, with D tentatively TRBD1 (5 bases). The CDR3 has 15 amino acids. The V gene lost 10 bases and the J gene lost 4 bases, with 22 bases spanning the gap. Germline loops: CDR1 MNHEY, CDR2 SMNVEV (reference sequence). CDR3: CANGWGLMNRETQYF. CDR3 nucleotides: TGTGCCAACGGATGGGGCCTGATGAATAGAGAGACCCAGTACTTC.

The chain employs TRBV4-1 and TRBJ2-7; no definite D call. The V gene lost 3 bases and the J gene lost 7 bases, with 10 bases spanning the gap. The germline V gene has CDR1 MGHRA and CDR2 YSYEKL. The CDR3 is 12 residues long. As DNA, the CDR3 is TGCGCCAGCAGCCACGAGACAAGTGAGCAGTACTTC. Translation: CASSHETSEQYF.

This clone appeared a single time. The chain is built from TRBV14 and TRBJ1-2; no firm D call. The CDR3 runs 15 residues. Germline V gene sequence: CDR1 SGHDN, CDR2 FVKESK. V lost 4 bases and J lost 0, with 12 bases in between. CDR3 in amino acids: CASSLVVGPNYGYTF. Written as DNA, the CDR3 is TGTGCCAGCAGCCTCGTTGTTGGGCCTAACTATGGCTACACCTTC.

The V call is TRBV9, the J call TRBJ2-3; TRBD2 agrees at 8 bases. Germline CDR1 reads SGDLS; CDR2 reads YYNGEE. Trimming took 0 bases from V and 3 from J; bases not matched to a gene: 3. This CDR3 is 15 amino acids long. CDR3 amino acids: CASSVDPSGTDTQYF. DNA for the CDR3: TGTGCCAGCAGCGTAGATCCTAGCGGGACAGATACGCAGTATTTT.

The chain employs TRBV5-1 and TRBJ2-1; TRBD2 matches at 14 bases. V dropped 4 bases and J dropped 8; count of bases not matched to a gene: 8. Germline V gene sequence: CDR1 SGHRS, CDR2 YFSETQ. The CDR3 extends over 16 amino acids. Written as DNA, the CDR3 is TGCGCCAGCAGCCTTACCGGGACTAGCGGGGGCGATGAGCAGTTCTTC. This encodes CASSLTGTSGGDEQFF.

This clone was counted a few times. The chain is built from TRBV10-2 and TRBJ1-3; 8 positions agree with TRBD1. V shed 8 bases, J shed 3 bases, and the junction held 6 bases outside the gene matches. This CDR3 is 14 amino acids long. Germline V gene sequence: CDR1 WSHSY, CDR2 SAAADI. Written as DNA, the CDR3 is TGCGCCAGCTTCGACAGGGGTTTTGGAAACACCATATATTTT. It translates to CASFDRGFGNTIYF.

The chain employs TRBV29-1 and TRBJ2-5; D gene uncertain. TRBJ2-7 matches the DNA end more closely, so the J call is doubtful. The CDR3 has 12 amino acids. Germline assignment: CDR1 SQVTM and CDR2 ANQGSEA. The CDR3: CSVGYSSYEQYF. Written as DNA, the CDR3 is TGCAGCGTTGGCTATAGCTCCTACGAGCAGTACTTC.

The V gene is TRBV7-9, the J gene TRBJ2-5; D perhaps matches TRBD1 (5 bases). V was shortened by 6 bases and J by 1 base, with 15 bases between the two germline ends. The CDR3 is 15 residues long. Germline CDR1 and CDR2: SEHNR and FQNEAQ (reference sequence). This CDR3 reads CASSAAWGTQETQYF. The CDR3 DNA is TGTGCCAGCAGTGCAGCGTGGGGCACCCAAGAGACCCAGTACTTC.

This clone was counted only a few times. The rearrangement uses TRBV7-9 and TRBJ1-2; perhaps TRBD1 as D (6 bases). The germline gives CDR1 SEHNR, CDR2 FQNEAQ (reference sequence). The V end lost 5 bases, the J end lost 0 bases, and 13 bases lay between the germline ends. This CDR3 is built from 15 residues. CDR3 DNA: TGTGCCAGCAGCCCCGGGACAAGCACTAACTATGGCTACACCTTC. It encodes CASSPGTSTNYGYTF.